What follows are 14 T cell receptor beta chains derived from one specimen sequenced in a study of blood T cell repertoires in COVID-19. Here immunoSEQ multiplex PCR was the method, and the copy in TCRdb shows in-frame clones only, minus some. The data contain roughly 200,000 clones, about 90% of them singletons. Sequencing used PBMCs or T cells enriched from blood (not recorded which). The receptors were gathered from a woman aged 25 to 39 who had recovered from COVID-19.

V gene TRBV27 combines with J gene TRBJ1-1; D is perhaps TRBD1 (6 bases). The CDR3 is 11 amino acids. CDR1 and CDR2 (germline): MNHEY, SMNVEV (reference sequence). Deletions cut 6 bases from V and 5 bases from J, with 7 bases between. The CDR3 DNA follows: TGTGCCAGCAGAACAGGGACTGAAGCTTTCTTT. This translates into CASRTGTEAFF.

The rearrangement uses TRBV12-3 or TRBV12-4 and TRBJ1-2; D is uncertain. This CDR3 spans 12 amino acids. The V and J ends lost 0 bases and 7 bases respectively, with 6 bases between them. DNA for the CDR3: TGTGCCAGCAGTTTAGCACATATTGGCTACACCTTC. Amino acids: CASSLAHIGYTF.

The genes are TRBV14 and TRBJ2-1, with 9 bases fitting TRBD1. The CDR3 sequence is 12 residues long. After removal of 5 bases from V and 12 bases from J, the junction contained 5 bases not matched to a gene. Germline CDR1 is SGHDN and CDR2 is FVKESK. CDR3 nucleotides: TGTGCCAGCAGCAATACAGGGGGCAGGCAGTTCTTC. Residues: CASSNTGGRQFF.

The V call is TRBV2, the J call TRBJ1-2; 9 bases are a match to TRBD1. After removal of 5 bases from V and 6 bases from J, the junction contained 4 bases not matched to a gene. Germline assignment: CDR1 SNHLY and CDR2 FYNNEI. The CDR3 has 13 residues. CDR3 residues: CASSKDRGDGYTF. CDR3 nucleotides: TGTGCCAGCAGTAAAGACAGGGGGGATGGCTACACCTTC.

A single count supports this clone. The chain has TRBV6-2 or TRBV6-3 and TRBJ2-1; 10 nucleotides align to TRBD2. The germline gives CDR1 MNHEY, CDR2 SVGEGT. V lost 3 bases to trimming and J lost 7 bases; unmatched junction nucleotides: 6. This CDR3 comprises 15 residues. DNA of the CDR3: TGTGCCAGCAGTTATTGGACTAGCGGAGTAAATGAGCAGTTCTTC. Its protein is CASSYWTSGVNEQFF.

This clone was detected once. The V gene is TRBV6-1, the J gene TRBJ1-2, with D maybe TRBD1 (6 bases). V was shortened by 1 base and J by 7 bases, with 13 bases between the two germline ends. The CDR3 contains 14 residues. Germline V gene lookup returns CDR1 MNHNS and CDR2 SASEGT. The CDR3 protein is CASSEVAGATGYTF. For the CDR3, the DNA is TGTGCCAGCAGTGAAGTGGCAGGGGCGACTGGCTACACCTTC.

J is TRBJ2-1 and V is TRBV7-2, with TRBD2 matching over 10 bases. CDR1 is SGHTA, CDR2 FQGNSA, per germline. Unmatched junction bases numbered 4, after V lost 5 bases and J lost 6 bases. The CDR3 contains 14 residues. In DNA form, the CDR3 reads TGTGCCAGCAGCCTGGGACTAGCGCGCAATGAGCAGTTCTTC. It is translated as CASSLGLARNEQFF.

The chain employs TRBV5-1 and TRBJ2-1; possible D gene TRBD1, 7 bases. CDR1 and CDR2 from the germline V gene are SGHRS and YFSETQ. This CDR3 has 14 amino acids. Trimming cost V 6 bases and J 5 bases, with 15 bases left between them. CDR3 in amino acids: CASTGGTVNNEQFF. CDR3 in DNA: TGCGCCAGCACCGGCGGGACAGTTAACAATGAGCAGTTCTTC. The whole variable domain, filled in from reference TRBV5-1 and TRBJ2-1, reads KAGVTQTPRYLIKTRGQQVTLSCSPISGHRSVSWYQQTPGQGLQFLFEYFSETQRNKGNFPGRFSGRQFSNSRSEMNVSTLELGDSALYLCASTGGTVNNEQFFGPGTRLTVL.

This chain's CDR3 is CASSPQPHNVYHQPQHF. CDR3 DNA: TGTGCCAGCAGCCCACAACCCCATAACGTATATCATCAGCCCCAGCATTTT. The chain couples TRBV7-2 to TRBJ1-5; the D is unclear. This CDR3 has 17 residues. Germline V gives CDR1 SGHTA, CDR2 FQGNSA. V shed 5 bases and J shed 5 bases, with 22 bases lying between them.

The CDR3 region has the DNA TGTGCCAGCAGCCATATACAGGGGATTGGAGCGTCGACACCTTACTATGGCTACACCTTC. As protein: CASSHIQGIGASTPYYGYTF. The chain links TRBV2 to TRBJ1-2; the match to TRBD1 covers 7 bases. The germline gives CDR1 SNHLY, CDR2 FYNNEI. This CDR3 comprises 20 residues. J was trimmed by 3 bases and V by 6 bases; bases with no gene match: 25.

This clone was recorded only once. The rearrangement uses TRBV19 and TRBJ1-3; a possible D gene is TRBD1 (6 bases). The germline V and J ends were trimmed by 8 bases and 4 bases, with 12 bases remaining between them. Germline CDR1 LNHDA, CDR2 SQIVND (reference sequence). The CDR3 sequence is 13 residues long. In nucleotides, the CDR3 is TGTGCCAGTTCAGGGGCCCACGGAAACACCATATATTTT. Translation: CASSGAHGNTIYF.

The CDR3 sequence is CASSQVFGATYEQYF. The CDR3 DNA follows: TGCGCCAGCAGCCAAGTTTTTGGGGCAACCTACGAGCAGTACTTC. The chain employs TRBV4-3 and TRBJ2-7; D may be TRBD1 (5 bases). This CDR3 has 15 residues. Germline lookup yields CDR1 LGHNA and CDR2 YSLEER. Deletions cut 1 base from V and 2 bases from J, with 12 bases between.

Written as DNA, the CDR3 is TGCGCCAGCAGCCTAAATGGACAGGGGCCGAGGGGCTACGAGCAGTACTTC. The encoded protein is CASSLNGQGPRGYEQYF. The chain uses TRBV5-1 and TRBJ2-7; TRBD1 aligns across 9 bases. Germline CDR1 is SGHRS and CDR2 is YFSETQ. The CDR3 length is 17 residues. Trimming at V came to 4 bases and at J to 3 bases, leaving 14 bases not matched to a gene.

The V and J genes are TRBV7-8 and TRBJ1-2, with D unresolved. The germline V gene encodes CDR1 SGHVS and CDR2 FQNEAQ. V was clipped by 5 bases and J by 7 bases, with 17 bases between them. This CDR3 has 14 amino acids. The CDR3 sequence is CASSLPSGELGYTF. The CDR3 DNA sequence: TGTGCCAGCAGCCTCCCGAGTGGTGAGCTTGGCTACACCTTC.